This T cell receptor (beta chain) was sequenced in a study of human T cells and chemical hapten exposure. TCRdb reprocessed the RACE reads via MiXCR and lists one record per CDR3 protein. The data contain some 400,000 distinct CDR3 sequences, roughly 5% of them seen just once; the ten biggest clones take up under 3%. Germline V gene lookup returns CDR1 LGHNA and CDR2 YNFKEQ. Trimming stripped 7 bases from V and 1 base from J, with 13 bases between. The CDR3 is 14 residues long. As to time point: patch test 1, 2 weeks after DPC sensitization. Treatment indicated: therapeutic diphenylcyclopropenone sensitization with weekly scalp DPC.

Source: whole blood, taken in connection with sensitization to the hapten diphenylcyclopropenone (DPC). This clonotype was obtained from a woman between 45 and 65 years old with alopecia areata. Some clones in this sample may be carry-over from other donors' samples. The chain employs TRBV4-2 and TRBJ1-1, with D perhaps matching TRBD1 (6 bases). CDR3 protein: CASIPNRENTEAFF. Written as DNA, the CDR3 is TGTGCCAGCATCCCCAACAGGGAGAACACTGAAGCTTTCTTT.